This TCR beta chain was captured by sequencing in a study of radiotherapy plus CTLA-4 blockade in lung cancer. About the study: Among patients, about 17% showed objective responses, and 31% had disease control. Broader study findings: The authors reported that early blood T cell clone dynamics, with interferon-beta, best predicted response. Expansion in blood of tumor-derived TCR clones was seen after radiotherapy plus ipilimumab.

TCRdb's table, derived via immunoSEQ multiplex PCR, lists solely in-frame clones and lacks some. The repertoire holds approximately 80,000 clones, with just under 75% as singletons. Treatment of patients with chemo-refractory metastatic non-small-cell lung cancer consisted of focal radiation plus CTLA-4 blockade with ipilimumab. Looked up from germline, CDR1 is LNHNV and CDR2 is YYDKDF (reference sequence). With 8 bases removed from V and 5 bases from J, the gap between germline ends came to 22 bases. The CDR3 spans 15 residues. Notes on this clone: No antigen is known for it.

Sequenced material: peripheral blood, taken from a patient treated with radiotherapy plus ipilimumab. The clonotype comes from a human donor with non-small cell lung cancer whose response to radiotherapy plus ipilimumab could not be evaluated. The chain links TRBV15 to TRBJ2-7; D gene ambiguous. CDR3 DNA sequence: TGTGCCACCTCCGCGGTCCCTAGAGAAGTCCACGAGCAGTACTTC. Protein sequence: CATSAVPREVHEQYF.